This TCR beta chain was captured in a study of shared clonotypes between healthy human individuals. The study's findings and limits: Approximately 5.1% was the fraction of naive CD4 clonotypes found shared across several donors.

Profiled with immunoSEQ multiplex PCR; TCRdb holds only in-frame clones, not every one. The data contain a few million clones, around 94% of them seen just once; the ten biggest clones take up about 0.13%. Germline V gene sequence: CDR1 LNHDA, CDR2 SQIVND (reference sequence). Trimming pared 3 bases from V and 10 bases from J, leaving 13 bases between. The CDR3 covers 13 residues. Remarks on this clone: Its antigen is undetermined.

Sequences were obtained from naive CD4+ T cells sorted from blood. Subset specified: CD45RA+ positively selected. The chain has TRBV19 and TRBJ1-5; possible D gene TRBD1, 5 bases. The TCR was taken from a man younger than 35 in good health. The CDR3 is CASSIGADQPQHF. CDR3 nucleotides: TGTGCCAGTAGTATCGGGGCGGACCAACCCCAGCATTTT.